The clone carrying this T cell receptor beta chain was seen many times. Antigen specificity is unknown. These data belong to a study of read filtering for tumor transcriptome and immune sequencing. The wider study: The cohort had roughly 16 men and roughly 13 women aged about 47 to 90, mean about 67 years. DNase treatment preceded whole-transcriptome library preparation.

Notes on the study in general: The CD138-negative fraction was mixed bone marrow immune cells, not pure T cells. Dropping single-read clonotypes raised IR-seq and RNA-seq shared-clonotype correlation.

CDR3 size: 13 residues. J was trimmed by 6 bases and V by 6 bases; bases with no gene match: 6. From approximately 430 ng of RNA, a library with molecular barcoded alpha/delta and beta/gamma adaptors was made. TCRdb re-derived calls from the reads in MiXCR, one entry per CDR3 protein. Of about 50,000 distinct CDR3 sequences listed, around 21% are singletons. The sample was a population of CD138-negative cells sorted from bone marrow. The receptor comes from a donor at least 40 years old with multiple myeloma. The V call is TRBV12-3 or TRBV12-4, the J call TRBJ2-5; 8 bases agree with TRBD1. DNA of the CDR3: TGTGCCAGCAGCAAGGACAGGGTGAAGACCCAGTACTTC. This codes for CASSKDRVKTQYF.